This record concerns one TCR beta chain sequence. Its antigen is as yet unknown. Baseline, cycle 4 day 1, and cycle 7 day 1 were the blood sampling points. The CDR3 runs to 14 residues. Trimming took 5 bases from V and 0 from J, leaving 8 bases between them. CDR1 and CDR2 (germline): LNHNV, YYDKDF (reference sequence). These data come from a study of OX40 agonist ivuxolimab in advanced cancers. Background on the study: The dose-escalation cohort had hepatocellular carcinoma, melanoma, renal cell or head and neck cancer.

General observations from the study: Partial responders treated at 0.1-3.0 mg/kg exhibited clonal expansion among the lowest measured.

Generated by immunoSEQ multiplex PCR, the TCRdb table keeps only in-frame clones and is missing some. The repertoire holds over 25,000 clones, with roughly 83% as singletons. This chain links TRBV15 with TRBJ1-5; D is undetermined. The receptor's source is an adult with an advanced solid tumor such as melanoma, head and neck, liver or kidney cancer. The source was CD4+ or CD8+ T cells sorted from blood, collected in a trial of the OX40 agonist ivuxolimab. In DNA form, the CDR3 reads TGTGCCACCAGCTTCTCCGATAGCAATCAGCCCCAGCATTTT. Its translation: CATSFSDSNQPQHF.